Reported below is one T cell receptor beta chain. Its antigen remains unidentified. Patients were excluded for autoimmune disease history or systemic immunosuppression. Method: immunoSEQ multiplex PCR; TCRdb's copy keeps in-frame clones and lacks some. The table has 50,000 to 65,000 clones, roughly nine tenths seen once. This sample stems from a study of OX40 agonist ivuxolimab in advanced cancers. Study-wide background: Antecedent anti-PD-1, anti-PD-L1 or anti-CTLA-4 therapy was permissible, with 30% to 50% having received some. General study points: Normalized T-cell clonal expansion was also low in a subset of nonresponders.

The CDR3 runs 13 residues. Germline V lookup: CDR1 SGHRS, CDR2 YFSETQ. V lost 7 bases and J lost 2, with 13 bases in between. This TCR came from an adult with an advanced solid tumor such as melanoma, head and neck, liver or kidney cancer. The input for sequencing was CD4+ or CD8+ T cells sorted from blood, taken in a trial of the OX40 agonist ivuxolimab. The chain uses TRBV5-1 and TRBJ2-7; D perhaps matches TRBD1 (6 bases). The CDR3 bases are TGCGCCAGCGGCCTGGACAGACCCTACGAGCAGTACTTC. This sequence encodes CASGLDRPYEQYF.